These 27 T cell receptor beta chains were all obtained from the same sample, sequenced in a study of human T cells and chemical hapten exposure. Each CDR3 protein is one row after TCRdb ran MiXCR on the RACE reads. This table holds about 140,000 distinct CDR3 sequences, approximately 12% found once. Time point in this sample: patch test 2, 6 weeks after DPC sensitization. Treatment described: therapeutic diphenylcyclopropenone sensitization with weekly scalp DPC. The sequences come from whole blood, collected in connection with sensitization to the hapten diphenylcyclopropenone (DPC). The receptors stem from a woman between 45 and 60 years old with alopecia areata. Some clones in this sample may be carry-over from other donors' samples.

This clonotype turned up a few times. CDR3 sequence (DNA): TGCAGTGCTAGAGAGCTATACTCCACCTGGGCGGGACACTATAATTCACCCCTCCACTTT. Its protein product is CSARELYSTWAGHYNSPLHF. The chain links TRBV20-1 to TRBJ1-6; possibly TRBD1 for D (6 bases). Trimming took off 0 bases at V and 3 bases at J, with 24 bases between the two ends. The CDR3 totals 20 residues. Germline V gene data show CDR1 as DFQATT and CDR2 as SNEGSKA (reference sequence).

This clonotype was counted ten times or more. This sequence joins TRBV28 and TRBJ1-1, with D hard to call. This CDR3 contains 12 residues. V gave up 2 bases and J gave up 0 bases, with 1 base separating them. Germline V gene lookup returns CDR1 MDHEN and CDR2 SYDVKM. The CDR3 nucleotides read TGTGCCAGCAGTTTACTGAACACTGAAGCTTTCTTT. Translation gives CASSLLNTEAFF.

Only a few counts were recorded for this clonotype. The rearrangement joins TRBV6-1 to TRBJ2-5, with D unresolved. CDR1 and CDR2 from the germline V gene are MNHNS and SASEGT. The CDR3 totals 11 residues. With 4 bases removed from V and 5 bases from J, the gap between germline ends came to 5 bases. Here the CDR3 reads CASSGLETQYF. The CDR3 DNA sequence: TGTGCCAGCAGTGGGTTGGAGACCCAGTACTTC.

This clonotype turned up a few times. The V call is TRBV29-1, the J call TRBJ2-2; the match to TRBD2 covers 8 bases. Germline CDR1 and CDR2: SQVTM and ANQGSEA. V trimming: 5 bases; J trimming: 6 bases; junction bases outside the gene matches: 8. CDR3 length: 14 residues. The CDR3 DNA sequence: TGCAGCGTTCCAACCGGGACTAGGGCCGGGGAGCTGTTTTTT. This sequence encodes CSVPTGTRAGELFF.

This clonotype was observed at least ten times. V and J are TRBV11-2 and TRBJ2-7, with unresolved D. There are 11 residues in the CDR3. The V gene's germline CDR1 is SGHAT and CDR2 FQNNGV. Trimming pared 6 bases from V and 3 bases from J, leaving 6 bases between. Here the CDR3 DNA reads TGTGCCAGCAGTTCCTACTACGAGCAGTACTTC. It is translated as CASSSYYEQYF.

This clonotype has just a few counts. This chain's CDR3 is CASSMGTGYSNQPQHF. CDR3 sequence (DNA): TGTGCCAGCAGTATGGGGACGGGTTATAGCAATCAGCCCCAGCATTTT. V is TRBV6-6 and J is TRBJ1-5, with D possibly TRBD1 on 5 matching bases. Trimming cost V 5 bases and J 0 bases, with 14 bases left between them. Germline V CDR1 and CDR2: MNHNY, SVGAGI (reference sequence). CDR3 length: 16 amino acids.

In its sample, this clonotype was seen a few times. The chain combines TRBV20-1 with TRBJ1-1; weak D call: TRBD1 (5 bases). This CDR3 spans 15 amino acids. Trimming shortened V by 6 bases and J by 4 bases, and 21 bases separated the two germline ends. CDR1 and CDR2 (germline): DFQATT, SNEGSKA (reference sequence). The CDR3 loop reads CSAPPSGVSGTEAFF. The CDR3 DNA reads TGCAGTGCCCCCCCTTCGGGGGTTAGTGGCACTGAAGCTTTCTTT.

The genes are TRBV29-1 and TRBJ2-1; TRBD2 matches 13 bases. From germline, CDR1 is SQVTM and CDR2 ANQGSEA. CDR3 length: 15 residues. V was clipped by 6 bases and J by 0 bases; unmatched bases: 2. The CDR3 reads CSVRTSGSSYNEQFF. The DNA of the CDR3 is TGCAGCGTCAGGACTAGCGGGAGCTCCTACAATGAGCAGTTCTTC.

Note on this clonotype: This could be a read error, since a much larger clone is one nucleotide away. This chain joins TRBV7-6 and TRBJ2-3; D remains unclear. The CDR3 totals 16 residues. Germline CDR1 and CDR2: SGHVS and FNYEAQ. Trimming took off 5 bases at V and 1 base at J, with 16 bases between the two ends. For the CDR3, the DNA is TGTGCCAGCAGCCACAGTTTTGCTGCTGGCACAGATACGCAGTATTTT. This codes for CASSHSFAAGTDTQYF.

As concerns this clonotype: A much larger clone sits a single nucleotide away, making a read error possible. The rearrangement uses TRBV6-2 or TRBV6-3 and TRBJ2-2; 7 bases map to TRBD2. Germline CDR1 is MNHEY and CDR2 is SVGEGT. J was trimmed by 3 bases and V by 6 bases; bases with no gene match: 10. This CDR3 has 16 residues. The CDR3 DNA reads TGTGCCAGCAGCCTCCCCCTAGCGGTCCACACCGGGGAGCTGTTTTTT. This encodes CASSLPLAVHTGELFF.

This clonotype was seen a few times. V gene TRBV2 combines with J gene TRBJ2-4; TRBD2 is a possible D gene (6 bases). Germline V gives CDR1 SNHLY, CDR2 FYNNEI. V gave up 5 bases and J gave up 1 base, with 9 bases separating them. The CDR3 consists of 14 residues. CDR3 sequence: CASSPGLAKNIQYF. CDR3 in DNA: TGTGCCAGCAGTCCGGGACTGGCCAAAAACATTCAGTACTTC.

This clonotype appeared many times. The chain is built from TRBV7-9 and TRBJ2-1, with D possibly TRBD2 on 6 matching bases. The CDR3 consists of 15 residues. Germline values: CDR1 SEHNR, CDR2 FQNEAQ (reference sequence). Trimming left V 5 bases short and J 0 bases short, with 11 bases between. This CDR3 reads CASSPGLSSYNEQFF. DNA of the CDR3: TGTGCCAGCAGCCCGGGACTGAGCTCCTACAATGAGCAGTTCTTC.

The chain couples TRBV5-1 to TRBJ2-3, with D unresolved. V was clipped by 4 bases and J by 4 bases, with 7 bases between them. The germline gives CDR1 SGHRS, CDR2 YFSETQ. The length of the CDR3 is 12 residues. CDR3 sequence (DNA): TGCGCCAGCAGCACTACGTCAGATACGCAGTATTTT. It codes for CASSTTSDTQYF.

Ten or more counts support this clonotype. J is TRBJ1-1 and V is TRBV7-9; D may be TRBD1 (6 bases). V dropped 1 base and J dropped 0 bases, with 6 bases sitting between them. The germline V gene has CDR1 SEHNR and CDR2 FQNEAQ (reference sequence). This CDR3 has 14 amino acids. The CDR3 DNA follows: TGTGCCAGCAGCTTAGGGACAGTGAACACTGAAGCTTTCTTT. Translation gives CASSLGTVNTEAFF.

This clonotype was counted between two and nine times. The CDR3 region has the DNA TGTGCCAGCAGTCTCGCCCCAGGGAGCGGAGCTTCTTCCTACAATGAGCAGTTCTTC. It codes for CASSLAPGSGASSYNEQFF. The V gene is TRBV6-5, the J gene TRBJ2-1; the D call may be TRBD1 or TRBD2 (5 bases each). Trimming removed 5 bases at V and 1 base at J, with 24 bases between. Looked up from germline, CDR1 is MNHEY and CDR2 is SVGAGI. The CDR3 is 19 residues long.

This clonotype was seen many times. J is TRBJ2-2 and V is TRBV5-1; 10 bases map to TRBD1. This CDR3 comprises 17 residues. In germline, CDR1 is SGHRS, CDR2 YFSETQ. The trim removed 4 bases at V and 2 bases at J, leaving 8 bases unmatched. The CDR3 bases are TGCGCCAGCAGCCGGTGGGACAGGGGACCCAACACCGGGGAGCTGTTTTTT. It translates to CASSRWDRGPNTGELFF.

This chain uses TRBV6-2 or TRBV6-3 with TRBJ1-5; D call uncertain. The ends were cut back, 5 bases at V and 0 bases at J, with 11 bases in the middle. Germline loops: CDR1 MNHEY, CDR2 SVGEGT. This CDR3 has 15 residues. As DNA, the CDR3 is TGTGCCAGCAGTCTCTCCGGGTTTAGCAATCAGCCCCAGCATTTT. It encodes CASSLSGFSNQPQHF.

This clonotype was found a few times. The rearrangement uses TRBV20-1 and TRBJ2-3, with D hard to call. V was pared by 1 base and J by 0 bases, with 5 bases between. Germline CDR1 reads DFQATT; CDR2 reads SNEGSKA (reference sequence). This CDR3 contains 13 residues. CDR3 protein: CSARVVSTDTQYF. As DNA, the CDR3 is TGCAGTGCTAGAGTGGTTAGCACAGATACGCAGTATTTT.

The sample holds a few counts of this clonotype. The V call is TRBV28, the J call TRBJ1-2, with a tentative D call TRBD1 (5 bases). In germline, CDR1 is MDHEN, CDR2 SYDVKM. The CDR3 loop spans 12 amino acids. The V end was cut by 4 bases, the J end by 6 bases, with 9 bases between. CDR3 in amino acids: CASSSRDDGYTF. Written as DNA, the CDR3 is TGTGCCAGCAGTTCCAGGGACGATGGCTACACCTTC.

This chain uses TRBV20-1 with TRBJ2-4, with 7 bases identical to TRBD2. CDR3 length equals 12 residues. Unmatched junction bases numbered 7, after V lost 5 bases and J lost 9 bases. Germline V CDR1 and CDR2: DFQATT, SNEGSKA (reference sequence). As DNA, the CDR3 is TGCAGTGCTGGACTGACTAGCCCCATTCAGTACTTC. Its protein product is CSAGLTSPIQYF.

This clonotype was counted a few times. This chain links TRBV27 with TRBJ2-2, with D maybe TRBD1 (6 bases). Germline-derived CDR1 and CDR2 are MNHEY and SMNVEV (reference sequence). CDR3 length equals 15 residues. Between the trimmed V and J ends, which lost 6 bases and 0 bases, there was a span of 11 bases. CDR3 residues: CASSPGVSNTGELFF. In nucleotides, the CDR3 is TGTGCCAGCAGCCCAGGGGTGTCGAACACCGGGGAGCTGTTTTTT.

This clonotype was counted a few times. The chain uses TRBV12-3 or TRBV12-4 and TRBJ2-5; possible D gene TRBD1, 5 bases. Trimming took off 1 base at V and 7 bases at J, with 13 bases between the two ends. CDR3 length equals 14 residues. CDR3 amino acids: CASSLVGARATQYF. The CDR3 nucleotides read TGTGCCAGCAGTTTAGTTGGGGCCCGGGCGACCCAGTACTTC.

This clonotype was counted at least ten times. At one boundary the junction diverges from the germline segment, which might be a read error. The chain is built from TRBV6-5 and TRBJ1-6; D unclear. The germline V gene encodes CDR1 MNHEY and CDR2 SVGAGI. The CDR3 has 13 amino acids. This CDR3 reads CASRALLNSPLHF. The CDR3 DNA is TGTGCCAGCAGGGCTCTTCTAAATTCACCCCTCCATTTT.

The chain has TRBV6-2 or TRBV6-3 and TRBJ2-3; D unresolved. V shed 0 bases and J shed 2 bases, with 6 bases lying between them. Germline V gives CDR1 MNHEY, CDR2 SVGEGT. The CDR3 extends over 14 amino acids. The CDR3 region is CASSYSWDTDTQYF. CDR3 nucleotide sequence: TGTGCCAGCAGTTACTCCTGGGACACAGATACGCAGTATTTT.

This clonotype was seen ten or more times. The chain carries TRBV6-5 and TRBJ2-1; D possibly corresponds to TRBD2 (5 bases). The V gene's germline CDR1 is MNHEY and CDR2 SVGAGI. V lost 6 bases to trimming and J lost 6 bases, with 15 bases between them. The CDR3 totals 14 residues. The CDR3 reads CASSPRGFSNEQFF. CDR3 nucleotide sequence: TGTGCCAGCAGCCCCAGAGGGTTTAGCAATGAGCAGTTCTTC.

This clonotype was detected only a few times. The chain uses TRBV6-5 and TRBJ1-5; D is unclear. The V gene's germline CDR1 is MNHEY and CDR2 SVGAGI. This CDR3 comprises 11 residues. V was clipped by 8 bases and J by 2 bases, with 4 bases between them. CDR3 loop: CASGGNQPQHF. The CDR3 DNA is TGTGCCAGCGGGGGCAATCAGCCCCAGCATTTT.

This clonotype was counted between two and nine times. The J gene is TRBJ2-1, the V gene TRBV29-1, with D tentatively TRBD2 (6 bases). Germline V gene lookup returns CDR1 SQVTM and CDR2 ANQGSEA. The V end lost 3 bases, the J end lost 4 bases, and 10 bases lay between the germline ends. The CDR3 runs to 13 residues. The CDR3 DNA reads TGCAGCGTTGATGCGGGAATATACAATGAGCAGTTCTTC. It translates to CSVDAGIYNEQFF.